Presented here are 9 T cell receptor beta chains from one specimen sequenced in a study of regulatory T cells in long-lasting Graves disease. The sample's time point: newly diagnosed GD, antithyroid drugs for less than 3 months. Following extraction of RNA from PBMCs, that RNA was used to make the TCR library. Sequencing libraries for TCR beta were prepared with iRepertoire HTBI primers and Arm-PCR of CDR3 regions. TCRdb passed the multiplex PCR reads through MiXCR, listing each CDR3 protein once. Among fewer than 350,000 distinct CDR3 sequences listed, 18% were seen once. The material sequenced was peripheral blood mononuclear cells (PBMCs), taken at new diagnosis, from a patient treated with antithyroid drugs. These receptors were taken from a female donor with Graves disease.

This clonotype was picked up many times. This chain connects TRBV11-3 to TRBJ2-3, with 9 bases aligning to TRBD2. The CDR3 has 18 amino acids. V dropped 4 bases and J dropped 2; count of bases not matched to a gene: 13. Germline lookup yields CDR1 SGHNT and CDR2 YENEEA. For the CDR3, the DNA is TGTGCCAGCAGCTCTCCAATGCCCGGGACTAGCCTCACAGATACGCAGTATTTT. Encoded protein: CASSSPMPGTSLTDTQYF. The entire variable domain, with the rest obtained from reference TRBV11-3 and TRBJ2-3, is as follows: EAGVVQSPRYKIIEKKQPVAFWCNPISGHNTLYWYLQNLGQGPELLIRYENEEAVDDSQLPKDRFSAERLKGVDSTLKIQPAELGDSAVYLCASSSPMPGTSLTDTQYFGPGTRLTVL.

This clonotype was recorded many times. Here the CDR3 DNA reads TGTGCCAGCAGCCCCGACAGCCCCTACGAGCAGTACTTC. Translated: CASSPDSPYEQYF. The chain combines TRBV6-1 with TRBJ2-7; D possibly corresponds to TRBD1 (5 bases). Germline V gene data show CDR1 as MNHNS and CDR2 as SASEGT. The CDR3 spans 13 residues. V was cut by 6 bases and J by 2 bases, with 11 bases left in between.

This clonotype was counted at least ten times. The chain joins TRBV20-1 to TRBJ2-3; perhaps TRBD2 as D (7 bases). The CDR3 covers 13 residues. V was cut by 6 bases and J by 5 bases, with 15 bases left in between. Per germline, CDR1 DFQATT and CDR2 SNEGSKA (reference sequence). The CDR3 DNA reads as TGCAGTGCCGGAGGGGGGGCAGGAGATACGCAGTATTTT. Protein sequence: CSAGGGAGDTQYF.

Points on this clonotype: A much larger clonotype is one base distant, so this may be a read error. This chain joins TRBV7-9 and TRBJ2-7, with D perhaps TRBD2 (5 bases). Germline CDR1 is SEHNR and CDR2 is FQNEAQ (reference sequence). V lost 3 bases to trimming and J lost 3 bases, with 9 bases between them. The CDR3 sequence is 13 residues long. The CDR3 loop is CASSFPRGYEQYF. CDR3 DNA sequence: TGTGCCAGCAGCTTCCCACGGGGCTACGAGCAGTACTTC. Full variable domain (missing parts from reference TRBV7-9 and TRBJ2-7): DTGVSQNPRHKITKRGQNVTFRCDPISEHNRLYWYRQTLGQGPEFLTYFQNEAQLEKSRLLSDRFSAERPKGSFSTLEIQRTEQGDSAMYLCASSFPRGYEQYFGPGTRLTVT.

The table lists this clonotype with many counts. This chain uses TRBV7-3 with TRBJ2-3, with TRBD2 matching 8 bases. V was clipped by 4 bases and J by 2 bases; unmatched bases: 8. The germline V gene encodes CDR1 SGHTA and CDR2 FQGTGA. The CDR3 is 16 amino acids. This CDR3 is CASSSISGALTDTQYF. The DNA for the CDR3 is TGTGCCAGCAGCTCAATTAGCGGGGCCCTCACAGATACGCAGTATTTT.

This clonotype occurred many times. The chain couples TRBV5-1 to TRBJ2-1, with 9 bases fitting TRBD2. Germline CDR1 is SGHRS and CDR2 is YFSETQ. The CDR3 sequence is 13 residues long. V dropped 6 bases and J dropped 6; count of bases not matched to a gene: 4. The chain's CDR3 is CASTAGGFNEQFF. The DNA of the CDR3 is TGCGCCAGCACGGCGGGAGGGTTCAATGAGCAGTTCTTC.

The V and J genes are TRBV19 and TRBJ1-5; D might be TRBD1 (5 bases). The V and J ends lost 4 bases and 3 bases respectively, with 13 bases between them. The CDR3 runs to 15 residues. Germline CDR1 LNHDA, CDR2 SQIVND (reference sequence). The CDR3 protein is CASSKPGRFNQPQHF. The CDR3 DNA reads TGTGCCAGTAGTAAACCGGGACGGTTCAATCAGCCCCAGCATTTT.

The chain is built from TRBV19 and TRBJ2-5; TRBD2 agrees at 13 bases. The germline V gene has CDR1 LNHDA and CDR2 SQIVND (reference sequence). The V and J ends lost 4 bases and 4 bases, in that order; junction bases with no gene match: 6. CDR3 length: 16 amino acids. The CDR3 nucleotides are TGTGCCAGTAGTAGCGGACTAGCGGGAGCCCTAGAGACCCAGTACTTC. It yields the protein CASSSGLAGALETQYF.

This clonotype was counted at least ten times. Here the CDR3 DNA reads TGTGCCAGCAGCCAAGGATCGTTTGGTAGCGGGAGGATTCAAGAGACCCAGTACTTC. It codes for CASSQGSFGSGRIQETQYF. V usage is TRBV4-2 and J usage is TRBJ2-5; 10 nucleotides agree with TRBD2. J was trimmed by 2 bases and V by 1 base; bases with no gene match: 13. This CDR3 contains 19 residues. Germline CDR1 LGHNA, CDR2 YNFKEQ.